This is a list of T cell receptor beta chains from one sample in a study of shared clonotypes between healthy human individuals. Assay used: immunoSEQ multiplex PCR; TCRdb lists only in-frame clones, some missing. The sample contains 2 million to 2.5 million clones, about 94% of which appear only once. The sequencing sample was made of naive CD8+ T cells sorted from blood. The origin of the receptors is a man aged 18 to 30 in good health. CDR3s include the opening cysteine and the closing phenylalanine or tryptophan. D genes are given only for firm matches. Clone size is not always given. Where it is, it says once, few, many or a class for expanded clones.

abundance,j_gene,d_gene,v_gene,len,CDR3nt,CDR3aa
-,TRBJ2-1,TRBD2,TRBV7-9,16,TGTGCCAGCAGCTTAGCGGGCGGGAGGGGGAACAATGAGCAGTTCTTC,CASSLAGGRGNNEQFF
few,TRBJ1-5,-,TRBV12-2,17,TGTGCAAGTCGCTTAGCTACCGCGGGACAGAACAATCAGCCCCAGCATTTT,CASRLATAGQNNQPQHF
-,TRBJ1-1,-,TRBV5-6,17,TGTGCCAGCAGCTTTGGGCAATCCGGGAACCCTAGCACTGAAGCTTTCTTT,CASSFGQSGNPSTEAFF
-,TRBJ2-1,-,TRBV7-9,12,TGTGCCAGCAGCTTAGGACTTAATGAGCAGTTCTTC,CASSLGLNEQFF
-,TRBJ2-3,TRBD2,TRBV4-1,17,TGCGCCAGCAGCCAAGATTTCGGGACTAGCGGGAGAGGGACGCAGTATTTT,CASSQDFGTSGRGTQYF
-,TRBJ2-7,-,TRBV27,18,TGTGCCAGCAGTCCCCGAGCCGGGACAACTCCTCTTCTCTACGAGCAGTACTTC,CASSPRAGTTPLLYEQYF
few,TRBJ1-5,-,TRBV19,13,TGTGCCAGTAGTATAGATCTAGGGAAGCCCCAGCATTTT,CASSIDLGKPQHF
-,TRBJ2-5,TRBD2,TRBV7-2,16,TGTGCCAGCAGCTTTAAACTAGCGGGAGAGGAAGAGACCCAGTACTTC,CASSFKLAGEEETQYF
-,TRBJ1-3,TRBD1,TRBV6-6,16,TGTGCCAGCAGTTACCCGACAGGGATCTCTGGAAACACCATATATTTT,CASSYPTGISGNTIYF
-,TRBJ1-1,-,TRBV4-2,14,TGTGCCAGCAGCCTGGATACAGGGTATACTGAAGCTTTCTTT,CASSLDTGYTEAFF
few,TRBJ2-7,-,TRBV2,12,TGTGCCAGCAGTGTCTGGTCCTACGAGCAGTACTTC,CASSVWSYEQYF
-,TRBJ2-7,TRBD1,TRBV25-1,13,TGTGCCAGCAGTGTAACAGGGGACTACGAGCAGTACTTC,CASSVTGDYEQYF
-,TRBJ2-7,-,TRBV6-5,15,TGTGCCAGCAGAAGTACTTCGGCCAGAGCCTACGAGCAGTACTTC,CASRSTSARAYEQYF
-,TRBJ2-7,TRBD1,TRBV10-2,14,TGCGCCAGCAGTGAAGGACAGGCTTCCTACGAGCAGTACTTC,CASSEGQASYEQYF
-,TRBJ2-2,-,TRBV19,13,TGTGCCAGTAGTATAGGGGGTACCGGGGAGCTGTTTTTT,CASSIGGTGELFF
-,TRBJ2-7,TRBD2,TRBV7-9,14,TGTGCCAGCAGCTCCGGGGGGGGCCGGGGCGAGCAGTACTTC,CASSSGGGRGEQYF
-,TRBJ1-4,-,TRBV5-1,11,TGCGCCAGCGGCACGGGTGAAAAACTGTTTTTT,CASGTGEKLFF
once,TRBJ2-2,-,TRBV4-3,17,TGCGCCAGCAGCCAGGACCCACTTAGCCCGAACACCGGGGAGCTGTTTTTT,CASSQDPLSPNTGELFF
-,TRBJ2-1,TRBD2,TRBV5-5,16,TGTGCCAGCAGCCCCATTCTAGCGGGTGCCTACAATGAGCAGTTCTTC,CASSPILAGAYNEQFF
once,TRBJ2-3,-,TRBV9,13,TGTGCCAGCAGCGTAGGTGGGGGCGATACGCAGTATTTT,CASSVGGGDTQYF
-,TRBJ2-1,TRBD2,TRBV7-9,15,TGTGCCAGCAGCTCTAGCGGGAGCCCCTACAATGAGCAGTTCTTC,CASSSSGSPYNEQFF
-,TRBJ2-5,-,TRBV15,15,TGTGCCACCAGCAGAGTCCAGGGATACCAAGAGACCCAGTACTTC,CATSRVQGYQETQYF
-,TRBJ2-5,TRBD1,TRBV6-5,15,TGTGCCAGCAGTCCCGGACAGGCCTTCCAAGAGACCCAGTACTTC,CASSPGQAFQETQYF
-,TRBJ2-2,-,TRBV7-2,14,TGTGCCAGCAGCTTAGGGGTGTACACCGGGGAGCTGTTTTTT,CASSLGVYTGELFF
-,TRBJ2-3,TRBD2,TRBV7-8,18,TGTGCCAGCAGTGACCTCTGGGAGGGAAGGGGCAACACAGATACGCAGTATTTT,CASSDLWEGRGNTDTQYF
-,TRBJ2-7,TRBD2,TRBV9,14,TGTGCCAGCAGCGCTAGCGGGAGGGAAGACGAGCAGTACTTC,CASSASGREDEQYF
-,TRBJ1-2,-,TRBV13,14,TGTGCCAGCACCCCCGGCAGGGCTTACTATGGCTACACCTTC,CASTPGRAYYGYTF
once,TRBJ2-6,TRBD1,TRBV4-3,19,TGCGCCAGCAGCCAAGACTTTAGGACAGGGGGTTCTGGGGCCAACGTCCTGACTTTC,CASSQDFRTGGSGANVLTF
-,TRBJ1-1,TRBD1,TRBV27,13,TGTGCCAGCAGTCCCGGGACAGGAGTGTTGGTTTTCTTT,CASSPGTGVLVFF
-,TRBJ2-3,TRBD1,TRBV9,15,TGTGCCAGCAGCACCGGGACAGGGGCCCTAAGTACGCAGTATTTT,CASSTGTGALSTQYF
-,TRBJ2-7,TRBD2,TRBV4-1,15,TGCGCCAGCAGCCAAGGGGACTACCTTGCCTACGAGCAGTACTTC,CASSQGDYLAYEQYF
-,TRBJ1-2,-,TRBV4-1,19,TGCGCCAGCAGCCCGATACTCCGGGACAAGCTAGCATCAAACTATGGCTACACCTTC,CASSPILRDKLASNYGYTF
-,TRBJ1-6,-,TRBV4-1,13,TGCGCCAGCAGCCATTGGGACAATTCACCCCTCCACTTT,CASSHWDNSPLHF
-,TRBJ2-7,-,TRBV6-6,13,TGTGCCAGCAGTTACTACTCGTCCTACGAGCAGTACTTC,CASSYYSSYEQYF
-,TRBJ2-1,-,TRBV4-3,14,TGCGCCAGCAGCCAAGATGTCACCTACAATGAGCAGTTCTTC,CASSQDVTYNEQFF
-,TRBJ2-1,-,TRBV7-9,12,TGTGCCAGCAGCTTAATGGAAAGGGGCGAGTTCTTC,CASSLMERGEFF
once,TRBJ1-1,-,TRBV13,16,TGTGCCAGCAGAACGGGAGGGGACCTTATGAACACTGAAGCTTTCTTT,CASRTGGDLMNTEAFF
-,TRBJ2-5,-,TRBV5-8,14,TGTGCCAGCATCCTTGGCACCATAGAAGAGACCCAGTACTTC,CASILGTIEETQYF
-,TRBJ1-1,-,TRBV6-5,16,TGTGCCAGCAGTTACTCTATTGAGGGACCGAACACTGAAGCTTTCTTT,CASSYSIEGPNTEAFF
-,TRBJ2-2,-,TRBV19,13,TGTGCCAGTACCCCGTTAGGCACCGGGGAGCTGTTTTTT,CASTPLGTGELFF
-,TRBJ1-1,-,TRBV29-1,12,TGCAGCGGACTGACACAGAACACTGAAGCTTTCTTT,CSGLTQNTEAFF
-,TRBJ2-2,TRBD1,TRBV10-1,15,TGCGCCAGCAGTGACCTGACAGGGGGTACCGGGGAGCTGTTTTTT,CASSDLTGGTGELFF
-,TRBJ2-5,TRBD1,TRBV6-1,16,TGTGCCAGCAGTGAAGTGCGTACCTGGACAGGAGAGACCCAGTACTTC,CASSEVRTWTGETQYF
-,TRBJ1-6,-,TRBV5-1,14,TGCGCCAGCAGTTACGGGACATCTCCATCACCCCTCCACTTT,CASSYGTSPSPLHF
-,TRBJ2-7,TRBD2,TRBV6-1,14,TGTGCCAGCAGACCCTTAGCGGGGGGGTACGAGCAGTACTTC,CASRPLAGGYEQYF
-,TRBJ2-5,-,TRBV27,9,TGTGCCACTGGGGAGACCCAGTACTTC,CATGETQYF
-,TRBJ1-2,-,TRBV5-6,14,TGTGCCAGCAGCTTCCGGGAGGAGTCGTATGGCTACACCTTC,CASSFREESYGYTF
-,TRBJ2-2,-,TRBV7-7,12,TGTGCTAGCAGCCCGGGCACCGGGGAGCTGTTTTTT,CASSPGTGELFF
-,TRBJ2-3,TRBD2,TRBV7-9,13,TGTGCCAGCAGAAGCGGGGGGGCAGATACGCAGTATTTT,CASRSGGADTQYF
few,TRBJ2-7,TRBD1,TRBV5-8,14,TGTGCCAGCAGTATCCGGGACAGGGTCTACGAGCAGTACTTC,CASSIRDRVYEQYF
-,TRBJ1-1,-,TRBV7-9,13,TGTGCCAGCAGTTATGAGGGCAACACTGAAGCTCTCTTT,CASSYEGNTEALF
-,TRBJ1-2,TRBD1,TRBV28,13,TGTGCCAGCAGTGGGACAGGGGTTTATGGCTACACCTTC,CASSGTGVYGYTF
-,TRBJ1-2,-,TRBV14,14,TGTGCCAGCAGCCAAGTCGGGGGGAACTATGGCTACACCTTC,CASSQVGGNYGYTF
-,TRBJ2-7,-,TRBV6-5,15,TGTGCCAGCAGCCACCCCAAGGGGCTAGGCTACGAGCAGTACTTC,CASSHPKGLGYEQYF
-,TRBJ2-7,TRBD2,TRBV6-6,12,TGTGCCAGCAGTCTCTCTAGCGGAAGCGAATACTTC,CASSLSSGSEYF
-,TRBJ2-7,TRBD1,TRBV10-1,15,TGCGCCAGCAGTGAAGGGACAGGGGCCCTCTACGAGCAGTACTTC,CASSEGTGALYEQYF
-,TRBJ2-7,TRBD2,TRBV7-9,15,TGTGCCAGCAGCTTGTCGGCGGGGGGAGGCTACGAGCAGTACTTC,CASSLSAGGGYEQYF